This T cell receptor beta chain appears in the sequencing data of a study of cytomegalovirus exposure and HLA in healthy donors. Findings and limits, study-wide: That first-cohort TCR clusters tended to co-occur in the roughly 120 validation repertoires was found in a later analysis.

TCRdb keeps only in-frame clones here, not all; method: immunoSEQ multiplex PCR. The sample includes tens of thousands of clones, 95% to 98% seen only once; the top ten take around 1.6%. The germline V and J ends were trimmed by 3 bases and 5 bases, with 14 bases remaining between them. CDR1 and CDR2 (germline): LNHDA, SQIVND (reference sequence). CDR3 length: 14 residues. In regard to this clone: Its specificity is unknown.

The source material was PBMCs. The chain employs TRBV19 and TRBJ2-7; D may be TRBD2 (7 bases). The receptor was isolated from a woman under 30 in good health and CMV-seropositive. The CDR3 sequence: CASSMGGGGNEQYF. DNA for the CDR3: TGTGCCAGTAGTATGGGGGGGGGCGGCAACGAGCAGTACTTC.